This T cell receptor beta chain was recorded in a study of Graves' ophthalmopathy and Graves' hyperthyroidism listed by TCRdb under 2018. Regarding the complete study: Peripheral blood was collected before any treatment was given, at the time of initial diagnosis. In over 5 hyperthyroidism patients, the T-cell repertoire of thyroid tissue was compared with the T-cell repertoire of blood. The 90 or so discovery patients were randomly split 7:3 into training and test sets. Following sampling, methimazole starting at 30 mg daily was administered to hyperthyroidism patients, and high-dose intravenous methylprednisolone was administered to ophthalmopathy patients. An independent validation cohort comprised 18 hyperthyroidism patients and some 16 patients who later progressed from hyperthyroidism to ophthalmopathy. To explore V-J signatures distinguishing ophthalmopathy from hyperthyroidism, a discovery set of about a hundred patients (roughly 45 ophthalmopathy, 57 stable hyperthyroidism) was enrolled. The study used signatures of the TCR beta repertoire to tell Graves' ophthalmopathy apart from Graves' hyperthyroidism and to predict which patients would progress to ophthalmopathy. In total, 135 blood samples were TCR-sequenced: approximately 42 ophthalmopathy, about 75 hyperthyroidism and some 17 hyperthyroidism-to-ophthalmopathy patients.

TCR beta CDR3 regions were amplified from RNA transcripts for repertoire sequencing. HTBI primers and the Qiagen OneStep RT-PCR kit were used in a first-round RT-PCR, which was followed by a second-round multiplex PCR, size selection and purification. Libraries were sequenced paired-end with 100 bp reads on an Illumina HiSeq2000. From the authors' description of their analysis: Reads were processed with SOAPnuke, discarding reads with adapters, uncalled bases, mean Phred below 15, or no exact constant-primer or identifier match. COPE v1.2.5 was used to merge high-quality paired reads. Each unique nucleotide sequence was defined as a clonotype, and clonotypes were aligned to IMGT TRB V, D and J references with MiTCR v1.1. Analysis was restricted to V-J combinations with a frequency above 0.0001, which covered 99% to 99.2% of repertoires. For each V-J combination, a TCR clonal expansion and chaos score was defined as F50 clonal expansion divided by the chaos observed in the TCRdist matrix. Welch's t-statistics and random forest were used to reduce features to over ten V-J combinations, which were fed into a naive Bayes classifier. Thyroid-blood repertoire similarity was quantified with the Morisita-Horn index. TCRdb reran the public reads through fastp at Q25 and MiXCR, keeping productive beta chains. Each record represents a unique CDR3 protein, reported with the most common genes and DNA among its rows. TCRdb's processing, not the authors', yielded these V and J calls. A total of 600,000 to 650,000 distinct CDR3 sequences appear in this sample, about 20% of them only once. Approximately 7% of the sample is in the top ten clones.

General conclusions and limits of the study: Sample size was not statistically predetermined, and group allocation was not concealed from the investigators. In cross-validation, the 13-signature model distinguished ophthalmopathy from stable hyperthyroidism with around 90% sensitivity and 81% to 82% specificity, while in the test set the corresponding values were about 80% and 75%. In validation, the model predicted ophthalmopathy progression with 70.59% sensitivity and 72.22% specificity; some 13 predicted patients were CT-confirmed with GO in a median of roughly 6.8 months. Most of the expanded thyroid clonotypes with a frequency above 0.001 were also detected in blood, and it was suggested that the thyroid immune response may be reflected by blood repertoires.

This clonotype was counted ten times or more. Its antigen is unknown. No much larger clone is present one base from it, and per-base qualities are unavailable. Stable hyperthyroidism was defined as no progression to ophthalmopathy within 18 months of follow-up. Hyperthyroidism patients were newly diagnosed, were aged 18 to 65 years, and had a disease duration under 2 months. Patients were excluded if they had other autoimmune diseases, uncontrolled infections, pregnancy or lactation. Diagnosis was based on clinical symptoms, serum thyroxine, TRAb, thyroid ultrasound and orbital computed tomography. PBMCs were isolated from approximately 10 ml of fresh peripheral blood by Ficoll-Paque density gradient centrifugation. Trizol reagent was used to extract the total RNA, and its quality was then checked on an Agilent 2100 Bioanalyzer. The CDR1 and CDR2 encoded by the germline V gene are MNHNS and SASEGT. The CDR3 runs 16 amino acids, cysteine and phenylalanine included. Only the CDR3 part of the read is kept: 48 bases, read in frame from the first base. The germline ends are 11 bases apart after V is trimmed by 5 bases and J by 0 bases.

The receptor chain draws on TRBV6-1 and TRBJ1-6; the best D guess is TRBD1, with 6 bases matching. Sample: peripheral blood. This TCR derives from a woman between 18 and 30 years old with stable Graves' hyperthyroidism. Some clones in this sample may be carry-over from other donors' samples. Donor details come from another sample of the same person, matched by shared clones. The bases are TGTGCCAGCAGTCCGGACAGTAACTCCTATAATTCACCCCTCCACTTT. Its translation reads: CASSPDSNSYNSPLHF.